Shown below are 20 T cell receptor beta chains from a single sample sequenced in a study of Ad26.COV2.S vaccination and SARS-CoV-2 variants. The method was immunoSEQ multiplex PCR; TCRdb's version includes in-frame clones alone and lacks a portion of them. Here the sample spans about 350,000 clones, 86% being singletons. Treatment denoted: 19 received Ad26.COV2.S at low or high dose, single or two shots; about 5 received placebo; per-sample allocation not given. Sampling occurred on day 63 after the first vaccine or placebo injection. Source: peripheral blood, taken in a trial of Ad26.COV2.S vaccine versus placebo. These receptors came from a person between 18 and 59 years old who received the Ad26.COV2.S COVID-19 vaccine or a placebo.

The V and J genes are TRBV7-2 and TRBJ1-6; D might be TRBD1 (5 bases). V was clipped by 10 bases and J by 7 bases, with 11 bases between them. CDR1 and CDR2 from the germline V gene are SGHTA and FQGNSA. This CDR3 spans 12 amino acids. The CDR3 nucleotides read TGTGCCACCACTCAGGGAAATTCACCCCTCCACTTT. Translating gives CATTQGNSPLHF.

V is TRBV27 and J is TRBJ2-1; 16 nucleotides match TRBD2. The CDR3 consists of 19 residues. J lost 6 bases, V lost 1 base, and 9 bases had no gene match. Germline-derived CDR1 and CDR2 are MNHEY and SMNVEV (reference sequence). The CDR3 here is CASSLFPGLAGGPGNEQFF. The CDR3 DNA is TGTGCCAGCAGTTTATTCCCGGGACTAGCGGGGGGGCCGGGCAATGAGCAGTTCTTC.

The rearrangement links TRBV4-3 to TRBJ1-4; TRBD1 might be the D (5 bases). Deletions cut 1 base from V and 5 bases from J, with 11 bases between. Germline values: CDR1 LGHNA, CDR2 YSLEER. There are 15 residues in the CDR3. The CDR3 DNA follows: TGCGCCAGCAGCCAAGTTTTCGAGGGGAATGAAAAACTGTTTTTT. Translating gives CASSQVFEGNEKLFF.

Here the CDR3 reads CASIPLTLATYNEQFF. Here the CDR3 DNA reads TGTGCCAGCATCCCACTAACACTAGCAACCTACAATGAGCAGTTCTTC. The chain couples TRBV5-6 to TRBJ2-1, with a possible D match to TRBD2 (6 bases). CDR3 length equals 16 residues. The V end lost 6 bases, the J end lost 2 bases, and 18 bases lay between the germline ends. The germline V gene encodes CDR1 SGHDT and CDR2 YYEEEE.

The V and J genes are TRBV3-1 (or the pseudogene TRBV3-2) and TRBJ1-6, with 7 bases aligning to TRBD1. This CDR3 is 14 amino acids long. CDR1 and CDR2 (germline): LGHDT, YNNKEL (reference sequence). After removal of 4 bases from V and 7 bases from J, the junction contained 4 bases not matched to a gene. In DNA form, the CDR3 reads TGTGCCAGCAGCCCGACAGGGTTCAATTCACCCCTCCACTTT. The encoded protein is CASSPTGFNSPLHF.

The chain carries TRBV18 and TRBJ1-6, with D possibly TRBD1 on 5 matching bases. V dropped 1 base and J dropped 15 bases, with 16 bases sitting between them. This CDR3 has 14 residues. CDR1 and CDR2 (germline): KGHSH, LQKENI. CDR3: CASSPRDQRGNLHF. The CDR3 DNA is TGTGCCAGCTCACCACGAGACCAGCGGGGGAACCTCCACTTT.

The gene calls are TRBV7-5 and TRBJ2-7; no DNA check was done on the table's D call, TRBD2. TRBV7-5 corresponds to a pseudogene. The CDR3 spans 17 residues. The CDR3 is CARSLAMGGGAAYEQYF. The CDR3, as DNA: TGTGCCAGAAGCTTAGCGATGGGTGGGGGGGCTGCCTACGAGCAGTACTTC.

This clone was detected only once. The gene calls are TRBV4-2 and TRBJ1-2; TRBD1 agrees at 8 bases. Looked up from germline, CDR1 is LGHNA and CDR2 is YNFKEQ. Germline trimming cut 0 bases from V and 8 bases from J; bases unmatched to any gene: 11. The CDR3 sequence is 16 residues long. CDR3 sequence: CASSQDLTGGRGGYTF. The CDR3 coding sequence is TGTGCCAGCAGCCAAGATCTTACAGGGGGACGTGGCGGCTACACCTTC.

This clone was observed a few times. The gene calls are TRBV12-3 or TRBV12-4 and TRBJ2-1, with a tentative D call TRBD1 (6 bases). CDR3 length: 11 amino acids. Trimming shortened V by 6 bases and J by 7 bases, and 7 bases separated the two germline ends. The CDR3 protein is CASRTGNEQFF. In DNA form, the CDR3 reads TGTGCCAGCAGAACAGGGAATGAGCAGTTCTTC.

This chain links TRBV9 with TRBJ2-1, with no clear D. The germline CDR1 and CDR2 sequences are SGDLS and YYNGEE. V gave up 4 bases and J gave up 5 bases, with 22 bases separating them. CDR3 length equals 17 residues. The DNA of the CDR3 is TGTGCCAGCAGCATACAACCGGTCCCACCTATCAACAATGAGCAGTTCTTC. This gives the protein CASSIQPVPPINNEQFF.

As for this clone: The same CDR3 can be traced to other DNA sequences in this sample. The chain couples TRBV11-2 to TRBJ1-2; 9 bases align to TRBD1. The CDR3 is made up of 16 amino acids. The J segment lost 4 bases and the V segment lost 6 bases, leaving 12 bases of the junction unmatched. CDR1 and CDR2 (germline): SGHAT, FQNNGV. The CDR3 coding sequence is TGTGCCAGCAGTCAACCGAGGGACAGGGCTCGCTATGGCTACACCTTC. Protein: CASSQPRDRARYGYTF.

This clone is a singleton in its sample. The chain couples TRBV5-4 to TRBJ2-1; D perhaps matches TRBD2 (6 bases). The germline gives CDR1 SGHNT, CDR2 YYREEE (reference sequence). Trimming pared 3 bases from V and 2 bases from J, leaving 15 bases between. The length of the CDR3 is 16 residues. In DNA, the CDR3 is TGTGCCAGCAGCTCTTCGGGGAGCGGGCCCTACAATGAGCAGTTCTTC. Encoded protein: CASSSSGSGPYNEQFF.

The chain's CDR3 is CASSESGVGNQPQHF. Here the CDR3 DNA reads TGCGCCAGCAGTGAGTCGGGGGTGGGTAATCAGCCCCAGCATTTT. J is TRBJ1-5 and V is TRBV10-1; possibly TRBD1 for D (5 bases). Germline V gene data show CDR1 as WNHNN and CDR2 as SYGVQD (reference sequence). Trimming took off 0 bases at V and 4 bases at J, with 10 bases between the two ends. The CDR3 consists of 15 residues.

The chain recombines TRBV27 with TRBJ1-3; D unresolved. CDR1 MNHEY and CDR2 SMNVEV come from the germline V gene (reference sequence). CDR3 size: 15 residues. Trimming shortened V by 0 bases and J by 2 bases, and 8 bases separated the two germline ends. The CDR3 DNA sequence: TGTGCCAGCAGTTTATCTTGGCAGCCTGGAAACACCATATATTTT. It specifies CASSLSWQPGNTIYF.

The chain couples TRBV30 to TRBJ2-1, with 14 bases that match TRBD2. This CDR3 comprises 16 residues. V shed 4 bases and J 8 bases; nucleotides not matched to a gene: 10. In germline, CDR1 is GTSNPN, CDR2 SVGIG (reference sequence). CDR3 bases: TGTGCCTGGACGCCGGGACTAGCGGGAGTCTTGGATGAGCAGTTCTTC. This translates into CAWTPGLAGVLDEQFF.

The chain employs TRBV30 and TRBJ1-2, with TRBD1 matching over 7 bases. The CDR3 has 15 residues. Germline V CDR1 and CDR2: GTSNPN, SVGIG (reference sequence). V was pared by 0 bases and J by 3 bases, with 7 bases of the junction left unmatched. CDR3 sequence: CAWSVATGVHYGYTF. CDR3 DNA: TGTGCCTGGAGTGTAGCAACAGGGGTGCACTATGGCTACACCTTC.

The gene calls are TRBV3-1 (or the pseudogene TRBV3-2) and TRBJ2-1; TRBD2 might be the D (6 bases). The V end was cut by 0 bases, the J end by 0 bases, with 9 bases between. The CDR3 has 16 residues. Germline CDR1 is LGHDT and CDR2 is YNNKEL (reference sequence). CDR3 in amino acids: CASSQDRTNSYNEQFF. The CDR3 DNA sequence: TGTGCCAGCAGCCAAGATCGGACTAACTCCTACAATGAGCAGTTCTTC.

V is TRBV28 and J is TRBJ1-3; 8 positions match TRBD1. In germline, CDR1 is MDHEN, CDR2 SYDVKM. The V and J ends lost 6 bases and 0 bases, in that order; junction bases with no gene match: 4. The CDR3 extends over 15 amino acids. The CDR3 spells CASRGQGASGNTIYF. CDR3 sequence (DNA): TGTGCCAGCAGGGGGCAGGGGGCCTCTGGAAACACCATATATTTT.

The chain is built from TRBV5-4 and TRBJ2-1, with 7 bases that match TRBD2. Germline V gene sequence: CDR1 SGHNT, CDR2 YYREEE (reference sequence). CDR3 size: 16 residues. The V gene end was trimmed by 0 bases and the J gene end by 9 bases; junction bases not matched to a gene: 12. The CDR3 DNA reads TGTGCCAGCAGCTTGGCCGTCGGCGGGAGTCTCTTTGAGCAGTTCTTC. This gives the protein CASSLAVGGSLFEQFF.

The rearrangement uses TRBV11-2 and TRBJ2-3, with TRBD1 matching 8 bases. Trimming at V came to 5 bases and at J to 0 bases, leaving 4 bases not matched to a gene. CDR1 and CDR2 from the germline V gene are SGHAT and FQNNGV. The CDR3 has 15 amino acids. Written as DNA, the CDR3 is TGTGCCAGCAGCGAGCGGACAGGGAGCACAGATACGCAGTATTTT. Translation: CASSERTGSTDTQYF.